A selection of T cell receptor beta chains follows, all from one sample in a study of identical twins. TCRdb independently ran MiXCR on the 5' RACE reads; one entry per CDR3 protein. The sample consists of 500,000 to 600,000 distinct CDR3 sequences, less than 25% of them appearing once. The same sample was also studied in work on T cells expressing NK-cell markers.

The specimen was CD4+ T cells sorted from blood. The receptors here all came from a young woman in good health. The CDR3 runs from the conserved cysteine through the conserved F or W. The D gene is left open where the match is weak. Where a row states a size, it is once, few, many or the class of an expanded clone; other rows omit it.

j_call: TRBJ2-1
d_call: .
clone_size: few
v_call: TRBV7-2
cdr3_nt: TGTGCCAGCACCCCTAGCAGGGCCTCCTACAATGAGCAGTTCTTC
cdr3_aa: CASTPSRASYNEQFF

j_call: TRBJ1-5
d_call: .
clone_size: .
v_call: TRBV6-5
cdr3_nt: TGTGCCAGCAGTTATTTTAGGAGGGCAGGGGATAGCAATCAGCCCCAGCATTTT
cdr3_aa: CASSYFRRAGDSNQPQHF

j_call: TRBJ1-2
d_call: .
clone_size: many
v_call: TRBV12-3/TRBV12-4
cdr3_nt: TGTGCCAGCAGTTTTAGGGGGAGTTATGGCTACACCTTC
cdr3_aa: CASSFRGSYGYTF

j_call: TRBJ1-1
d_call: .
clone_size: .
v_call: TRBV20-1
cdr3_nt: TGCAGTGCTAGAGATGAGGGCGGCCTTGAAGCTTTCTTT
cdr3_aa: CSARDEGGLEAFF

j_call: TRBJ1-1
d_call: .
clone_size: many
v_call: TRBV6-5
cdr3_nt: TGTGCCAGCAGTTACTCCCACTTGAACACTGAAGCTTTCTTT
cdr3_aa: CASSYSHLNTEAFF

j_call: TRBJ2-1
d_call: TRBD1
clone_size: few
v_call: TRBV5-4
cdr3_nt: TGTGCCAGCAGCACCCGACAGGGAGCCGACGAGCAGTTCTTC
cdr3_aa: CASSTRQGADEQFF

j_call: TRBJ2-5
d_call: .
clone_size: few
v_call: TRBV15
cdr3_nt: TGTGCCACCAGCAGAAGATCGGAGACCCAGTACTTC
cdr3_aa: CATSRRSETQYF

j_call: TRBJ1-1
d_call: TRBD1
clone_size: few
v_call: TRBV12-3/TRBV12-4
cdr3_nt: TGTGCCAGCAGTTCCCGGGGCAGGGGGGGCACTGAAGCTTTCTTT
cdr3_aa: CASSSRGRGGTEAFF

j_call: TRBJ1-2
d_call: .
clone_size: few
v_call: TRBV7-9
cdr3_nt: TGTGCCAGCAGCACTGGTGGTGGCAATGGCTACACCTTC
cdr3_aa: CASSTGGGNGYTF

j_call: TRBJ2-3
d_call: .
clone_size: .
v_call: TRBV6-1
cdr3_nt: TGTGCCAGCAGTCCCCGTAAAGTTAAGGATACGCAGTATTTT
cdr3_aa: CASSPRKVKDTQYF

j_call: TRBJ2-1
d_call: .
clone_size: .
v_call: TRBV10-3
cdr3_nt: TGTGCCATCAGTGAGGCCCATGAGCAGTTCTTC
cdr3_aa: CAISEAHEQFF

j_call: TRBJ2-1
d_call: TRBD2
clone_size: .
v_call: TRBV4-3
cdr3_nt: TGCGCCAGCAGCCAAATTAGCGGGAGTAACCTCAATGAGCAGTTCTTC
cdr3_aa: CASSQISGSNLNEQFF

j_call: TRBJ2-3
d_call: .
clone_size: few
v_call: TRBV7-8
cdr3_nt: TGTGCCAGCAGCCCACGGAGGCTTGTAGATACGCAGTATTTT
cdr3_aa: CASSPRRLVDTQYF

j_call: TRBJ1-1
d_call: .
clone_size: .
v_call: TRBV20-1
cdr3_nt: TGCAGTGCGGCGCAGGGGTGGGCCACTGAAGCTTTCTTT
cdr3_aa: CSAAQGWATEAFF

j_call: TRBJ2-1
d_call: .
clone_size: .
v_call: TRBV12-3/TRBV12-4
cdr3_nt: TGTGCCAGCAGTTGGGGGGGGGCTAAGAGCTCCTACAATGAGCAGTTCTTC
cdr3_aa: CASSWGGAKSSYNEQFF

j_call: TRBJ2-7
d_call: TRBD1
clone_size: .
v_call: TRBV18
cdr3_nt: TGTGCCAGCTCAGTGTGGGACAGTTACTCCTACGAGCAGTACTTC
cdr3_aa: CASSVWDSYSYEQYF

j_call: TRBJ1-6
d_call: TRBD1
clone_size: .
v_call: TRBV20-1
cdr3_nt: TGCAGTGCTCGAACTCGGGGACAGGGGAGATCCTATAATTCACCCCTCCACTTT
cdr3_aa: CSARTRGQGRSYNSPLHF

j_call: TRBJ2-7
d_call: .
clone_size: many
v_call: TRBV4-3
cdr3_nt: TGCGCCAGCAGCCAAAAGACAGCATACTACGAGCAGTACTTC
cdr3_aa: CASSQKTAYYEQYF

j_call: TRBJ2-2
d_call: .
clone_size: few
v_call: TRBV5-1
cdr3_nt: TGCGCCAGCAGCGTGCAGGGCGGGGAGCTGTTTTTT
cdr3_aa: CASSVQGGELFF

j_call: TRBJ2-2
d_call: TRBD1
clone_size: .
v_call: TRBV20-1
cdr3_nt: TGCAGTGCCAGTCGACAGGGGCTAACCGGGGAGCTGTTTTTT
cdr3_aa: CSASRQGLTGELFF

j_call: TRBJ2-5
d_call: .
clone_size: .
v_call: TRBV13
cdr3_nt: TGTGCCAGCAGCGCCAAGGGGCTTTCCCAAGAGACCCAGTACTTC
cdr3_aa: CASSAKGLSQETQYF

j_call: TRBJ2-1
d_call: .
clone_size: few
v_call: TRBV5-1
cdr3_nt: TGCGCCAGCAGCTTAATGGACGGGAGTTACAATGAGCAGTTCTTC
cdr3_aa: CASSLMDGSYNEQFF

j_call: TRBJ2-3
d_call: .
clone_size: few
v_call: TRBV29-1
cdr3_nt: TGCAGCGTTGAAGATCACACAGATACGCAGTATTTT
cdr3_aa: CSVEDHTDTQYF

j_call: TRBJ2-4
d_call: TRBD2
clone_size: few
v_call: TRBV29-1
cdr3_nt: TGCAGCGTTGCCCCTAGCGGGAGTTATCGAAAAAACATTCAGTACTTC
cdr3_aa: CSVAPSGSYRKNIQYF

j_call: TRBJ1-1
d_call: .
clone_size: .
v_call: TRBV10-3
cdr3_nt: TGTGCCATCAGTGAGAATAGGGAAGCCACTGAAGCTTTCTTT
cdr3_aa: CAISENREATEAFF

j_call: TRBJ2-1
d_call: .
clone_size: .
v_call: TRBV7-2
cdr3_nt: TGTGCCAGCAGCTTAAATAGGCCTAGCGCTTTTAACAATGAGCAGTTCTTC
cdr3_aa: CASSLNRPSAFNNEQFF

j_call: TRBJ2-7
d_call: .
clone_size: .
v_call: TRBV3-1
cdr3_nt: TGTGCCAGCAGCCAAGGACCGGGCCCGGCGGGGGAGCAGTACTTC
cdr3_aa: CASSQGPGPAGEQYF

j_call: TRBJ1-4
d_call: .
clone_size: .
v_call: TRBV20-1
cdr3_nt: TGCAGTGCTAGGGAACAGGGCCTTAATGAAAAACTGTTTTTT
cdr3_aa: CSAREQGLNEKLFF

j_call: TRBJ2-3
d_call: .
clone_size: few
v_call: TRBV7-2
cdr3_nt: TGTGCCAGCAGCTTAGGTGGACCCCGGGGTACGCAGTATTTT
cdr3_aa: CASSLGGPRGTQYF

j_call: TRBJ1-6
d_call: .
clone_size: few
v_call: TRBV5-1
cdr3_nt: TGCGCCAGCCTACCGACAGTAGAACATCGAGGCCCCCTCCACTTT
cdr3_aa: CASLPTVEHRGPLHF

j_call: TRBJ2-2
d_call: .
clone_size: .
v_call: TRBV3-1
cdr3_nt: TGTGCCAGCAGCCAACGGGCCGGGGAGCTGTTTTTT
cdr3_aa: CASSQRAGELFF

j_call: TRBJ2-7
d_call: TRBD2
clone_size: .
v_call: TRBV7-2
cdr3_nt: TGTGCCAGCAGCTTGAGGACTAGCGGGAGAGCTTACGAGCAGTACTTC
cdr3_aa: CASSLRTSGRAYEQYF

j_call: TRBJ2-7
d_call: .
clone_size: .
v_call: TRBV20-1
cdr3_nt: TGCAGTGCCACCGTAAAAGTGGACGAGCAGTACTTC
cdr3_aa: CSATVKVDEQYF

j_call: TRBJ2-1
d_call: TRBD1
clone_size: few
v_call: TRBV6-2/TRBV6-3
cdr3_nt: TGTGCCAGCAGGACCGACAGGGGAGTTTTCAATGAGCAGTTCTTC
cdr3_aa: CASRTDRGVFNEQFF

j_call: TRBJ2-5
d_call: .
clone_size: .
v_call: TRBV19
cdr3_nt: TGTGCCAGTAGTATAGACGTGGAGGAGACCCAGTACTTC
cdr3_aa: CASSIDVEETQYF

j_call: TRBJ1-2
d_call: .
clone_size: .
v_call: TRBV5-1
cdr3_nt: TGCGCCAGCAGCTTGACGGAAGACTATGGCTACACCTTC
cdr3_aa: CASSLTEDYGYTF

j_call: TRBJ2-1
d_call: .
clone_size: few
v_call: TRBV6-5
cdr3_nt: TGTGCCAGCAGTTACTCGTACAGCTTGAATGAGCAGTTCTTC
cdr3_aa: CASSYSYSLNEQFF

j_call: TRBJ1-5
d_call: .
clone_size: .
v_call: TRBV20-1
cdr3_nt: TGCAGTGCAAGGGACCCTTCTTCCAATCAGCCCCAGCATTTT
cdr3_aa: CSARDPSSNQPQHF

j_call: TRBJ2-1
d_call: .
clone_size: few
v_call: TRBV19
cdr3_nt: TGTGCCAGTAGTATAGAGTCCAGATCCTCAGCGCAGTTCTTC
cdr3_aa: CASSIESRSSAQFF